This TCR beta chain was sequenced in a study of T-cell reconstitution after alpha-beta-depleted transplantation in children (TCRdb year 2016). For context, the study as a whole: The study quantitatively tracked T-cell immune reconstitution after TCRalphabeta/CD19-depleted allogeneic hematopoietic cell transplantation in children using TCR repertoire profiling.

The table lists this clonotype with a few counts. Its cognate antigen has yet to be identified. Within one base of it there is no much larger clone, and no base qualities were kept. Library preparation used PCR. TCRdb shows the sequencer as Illumina HiSeq 2500. Molecular barcoding was employed in the preparation of TCR libraries, with unique molecular identifiers being used to normalize TCRbeta repertoire quantification. TCRdb itself trimmed the public reads at Q25 with fastp, ran MiXCR and retained productive beta chains. Each CDR3 protein gets just one entry, which takes the most common genes and DNA from the rows behind it. This sample comprises roughly 500,000 distinct CDR3 sequences, around a third of them detected only once. The top ten clonotypes cover 2% to 3% of the sample. The specimen was PBMCs from the stem cell graft donor, collected from the stem cell graft. The clonotype comes from a human donor who donated a stem cell graft to a child with aplastic anemia.

The CDR3 in this case is CASSTDSRQPQHF. The bases are TGTGCCAGTAGTACCGACTCACGGCAGCCCCAGCATTTT. Recombination joined TRBV19 with TRBJ1-5; the D gene lacks a confident call. Sequences LNHDA (CDR1) and SQIVND (CDR2) are obtained from the germline V gene (reference sequence). The germline ends are 11 bases apart after V is trimmed by 4 bases and J by 7 bases. CDR3 length: 13 amino acids, cysteine to phenylalanine. CDR3 DNA only is kept here, 39 bases in frame from base 1.